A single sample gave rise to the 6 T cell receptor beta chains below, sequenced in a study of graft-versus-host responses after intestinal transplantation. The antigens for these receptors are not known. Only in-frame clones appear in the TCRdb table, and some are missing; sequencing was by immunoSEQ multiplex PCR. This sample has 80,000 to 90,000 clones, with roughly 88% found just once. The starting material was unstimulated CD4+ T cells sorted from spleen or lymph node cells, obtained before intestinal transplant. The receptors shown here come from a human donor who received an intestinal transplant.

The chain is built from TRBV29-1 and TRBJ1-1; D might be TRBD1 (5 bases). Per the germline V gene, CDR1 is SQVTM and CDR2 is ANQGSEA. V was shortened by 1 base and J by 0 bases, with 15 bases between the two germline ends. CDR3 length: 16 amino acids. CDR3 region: CSVEGNRRPMNTEAFF. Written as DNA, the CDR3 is TGCAGCGTTGAAGGCAACAGGCGACCAATGAACACTGAAGCTTTCTTT.

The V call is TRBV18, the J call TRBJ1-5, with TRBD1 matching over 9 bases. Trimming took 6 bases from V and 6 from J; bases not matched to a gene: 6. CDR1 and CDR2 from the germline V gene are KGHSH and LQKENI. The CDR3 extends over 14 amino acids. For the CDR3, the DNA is TGTGCCAGCTCCTCGGGGACAGGGTTTCAGCCCCAGCATTTT. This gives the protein CASSSGTGFQPQHF.

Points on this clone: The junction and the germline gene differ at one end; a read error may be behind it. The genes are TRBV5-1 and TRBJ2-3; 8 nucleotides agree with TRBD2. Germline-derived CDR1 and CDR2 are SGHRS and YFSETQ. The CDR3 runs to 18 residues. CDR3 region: CVSSAKVSGGLGADTQYF. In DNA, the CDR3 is TGCGTCAGCAGCGCCAAAGTGAGCGGGGGCCTCGGAGCAGATACGCAGTATTTT.

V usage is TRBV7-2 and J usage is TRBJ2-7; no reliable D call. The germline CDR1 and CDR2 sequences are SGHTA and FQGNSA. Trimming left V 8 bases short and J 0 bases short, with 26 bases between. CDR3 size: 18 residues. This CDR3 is CASLPIADFSASSYEQYF. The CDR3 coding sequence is TGTGCCAGCCTCCCCATTGCCGACTTTTCTGCGTCCTCCTACGAGCAGTACTTC.

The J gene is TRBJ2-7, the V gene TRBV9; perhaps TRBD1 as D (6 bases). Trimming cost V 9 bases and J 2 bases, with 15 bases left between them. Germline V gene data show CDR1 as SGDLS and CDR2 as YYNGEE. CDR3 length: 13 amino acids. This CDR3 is CATRGSFPYEQYF. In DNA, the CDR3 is TGTGCCACCAGGGGCAGCTTCCCCTACGAGCAGTACTTC.

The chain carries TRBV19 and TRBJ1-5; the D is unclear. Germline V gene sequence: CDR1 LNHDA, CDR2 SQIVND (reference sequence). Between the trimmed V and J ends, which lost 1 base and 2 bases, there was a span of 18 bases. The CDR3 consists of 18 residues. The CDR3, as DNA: TGTGCCAGTAGTATAGGGTCTATGGGGTTCGGGGGCAATCAGCCCCAGCATTTT. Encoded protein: CASSIGSMGFGGNQPQHF.